Listed here is a single T cell receptor beta chain. The sample holds many counts of this clonotype. There is no known antigen for this receptor. No base-level quality is on record; no much larger clone is a single base apart. From the cysteine through the phenylalanine, the CDR3 covers 13 amino acids. Only the CDR3 portion is preserved as DNA: 39 bases, with reading frame beginning at the first base. The germline V gene supplies CDR1 MNHEY and CDR2 SVGEGT. Trimming at the junction amounts to 1 base on V and 9 bases on J, and the germline ends lie 10 bases apart. This sample stems from a study of identical twins (dated by TCRdb to the mid-2010s). Notes on the research overall: TCR alpha and beta repertoires from monozygotic twins, unrelated adults of various ages and cord blood were deep-sequenced to test whether fetal clonotypes persist. To rule out contamination, replicate twin experiments were performed at different times with different library preparation protocols.

Every donor in the study was a healthy Caucasian. The twin cohort consisted of three pairs of female monozygotic twins, all aged about 18 to 29 years. RNA for TCR libraries was isolated from peripheral blood mononuclear cells. Overall study outcomes, separate from this receptor: In monozygotic twins, recombination models systematically underestimated out-of-frame TCR alpha sharing, but the models matched the sharing seen between unrelated individuals. Compared with coincidental sharing between unrelated individuals, an excess of low generation-probability sequences was observed among out-of-frame TCR alpha sequences shared between twins. Abundant cord blood beta clonotypes had fewer insertions, young adult naive repertoires showed a similar but weaker trend, and memory repertoires showed no such trend. The excess sharing between twins in beta out-of-frame sequences was weaker because fewer shared sequences reduced the signal-to-noise ratio. Zero-insertion analyses could be partly confounded by invariant T cells such as MAIT and iNKT, though diverse VJ usage argued against such confounding for most clonotypes. Because the same donors could not be followed over many years, the conclusions depended on cross-sectional statistical analysis.

The library was generated by 5' RACE. For sequencing, an Illumina HiSeq 2000 was employed. Template switching added a universal primer binding site, and the final cDNA carried a unique molecular identifier that allowed TCR cDNA molecules to be counted accurately. Specific primers in the conserved constant-segment region were used to synthesize first-strand cDNA for TCR alpha and beta chains. To control for contamination, every cDNA library carried two barcodes: a SMART-Mk sample barcode plus Illumina barcodes. TruSeq adapter sequences along with Illumina sample barcodes were introduced in two successive PCR steps. TCR alpha and beta cDNA libraries were sequenced on the Illumina HiSeq platform with custom primers. The study's own analysis went as follows. MiGEC was used to process raw reads and extract unique molecular identifiers, and MiXCR was used to find CDR3 positions. For each individual, recombination models were inferred using an EM algorithm with the repgenHMM and IGoR tools. The analysis of shared clonotypes was done with the tcR package in R, with sharing normalized by the product of cloneset sizes. Out-of-frame nonproductive sequences were analyzed to study raw recombination free of thymic and clonal selection effects. TCRdb trimmed the raw reads at Q25, called clones with MiXCR and kept productive beta chains. CDR3 protein sequences are deduplicated, and each keeps its most common genes and DNA. The authors' filters were not applied to this entry. The sample contains 700,000 or so distinct CDR3 sequences, over 8.5% of them found a single time. Jointly, the top ten make up 0.98% of the sample.

These data also formed part of another study, on yellow fever vaccine responses in identical twins. Per the second study: According to the authors, the vaccine-induced T cell response in identical twins seemed to be partly convergent and partly specific to each individual. In the study, vaccine-responding T cell clones were precisely tracked in identical twins.

Sequencing input: PBMCs. This clonotype originated in a woman between 18 and 29 years old in good health. The chain links TRBV6-2 or TRBV6-3 with TRBJ2-1; matching of 5 bases hints at TRBD2 as the D gene. The bases are TGTGCCAGCAGTTACTACCGCGAGGGTGAGCAGTTCTTC. Its coded protein is CASSYYREGEQFF.